Listed below are T cell receptor beta chains from one sample, sequenced in a study of blood T cell repertoires in COVID-19. Measured with immunoSEQ multiplex PCR; TCRdb has only the in-frame clones, and not every one. The profile covers roughly 18,000 clones, with 77% appearing a single time and over 15% taken by the ten largest. Sequencing input: peripheral blood. The receptor source for this set is a man aged 70 or older with COVID-19, enrolled during active disease. The conserved cysteine and the conserved F or W are not part of the CDR3 here. Fields, in order: J gene, V gene, CDR3 protein.

>TRBJ2-7|TRBV4-1
ASSQGSGLAGGGYEQY
>TRBJ2-2|TRBV6-2/TRBV6-3
ASSSSGTSGWLTGELF
>TRBJ2-5|TRBV14
ASSQYSQETQY
>TRBJ1-5|TRBV6-1
ASSERGFQPQH
>TRBJ1-2|TRBV30
AWTIKGSYGYT
>TRBJ2-3|TRBV9
ASSQGASTDTQY
>TRBJ1-1|TRBV6-6
ASSPGQGREAF
>TRBJ2-5|TRBV5-5
ASSLDYWVPYQETQY
>TRBJ2-1|TRBV27
ASSFGTSGVQEQF
>TRBJ1-2|TRBV27
ASSLWGTGNGYT
>TRBJ1-6|TRBV5-5
ASSSRDLRPLH
>TRBJ2-2|TRBV5-1
ASSLRELAANTGELF
>TRBJ2-2|TRBV6-6
ASSSGQGAAGELF
>TRBJ2-5|TRBV12-3/TRBV12-4
ASRRQGGETQY
>TRBJ2-5|TRBV27
ASGTGGGETQY
>TRBJ1-5|TRBV5-5
ASSVDRHGQPQH
>TRBJ1-5|TRBV18
ASSPMTGGGQPQH
>TRBJ2-3|TRBV7-7
ASSLGLGVRDTQY
>TRBJ2-6|TRBV5-4
ASEKTGGDGANVLT
>TRBJ1-4|TRBV3-1/TRBV3-2
ASSPQGGIIEKLF
>TRBJ1-2|TRBV4-2
ASSRNPGQGEDGYT
>TRBJ2-3|TRBV7-9
ASSSYSGPPDTQY
>TRBJ1-4|TRBV2
ASSWYRGRGEKLF
>TRBJ2-1|TRBV24-1
ATSEWTGDGEQF
>TRBJ1-5|TRBV18
ASSYGQGVGQPQH
>TRBJ2-5|TRBV18
ASSLDRGETQY
>TRBJ1-5|TRBV11-2
ASSLRGSSNQPQH
>TRBJ2-7|TRBV5-4
ASSLSGTSSYEQY
>TRBJ2-1|TRBV5-8
ASSVMWDREDNEQF
>TRBJ2-7|TRBV23-1
ASSQGTGGPLSYEQY
>TRBJ2-1|TRBV5-1
ASTPGGGYGDEQF
>TRBJ1-4|TRBV6-5
ASSRGGGDEKLF
>TRBJ2-7|TRBV4-3
ASSQEETGGNEQY
>TRBJ2-3|TRBV18
ASSQTGTADTQY
>TRBJ1-1|TRBV10-1
ASSETVPNAEAF
>TRBJ2-7|TRBV27
ASSSGRHEQY
>TRBJ2-3|TRBV4-1
ASSQPQADTQY
>TRBJ1-1|TRBV7-2
ASSPQGGRDTEAF
>TRBJ2-1|TRBV19
ASSIASGRMYEQF
>TRBJ1-5|TRBV2
ASSRGAGNQPQH
>TRBJ2-1|TRBV7-3
ASSSGLSNEQF
>TRBJ2-7|TRBV3-1/TRBV3-2
ASSQGDVGSYEQY
>TRBJ1-2|TRBV10-3
AISESAYGYT
>TRBJ2-1|TRBV19
ASSIEVSYNEQF
>TRBJ1-3|TRBV7-8
ASSQASGNTIY
>TRBJ2-6|TRBV18
ASSYNSGANVLT
>TRBJ2-7|TRBV28
ASSLTGAAYEQY
>TRBJ2-1|TRBV19
ASSPIGLAGDEQF
>TRBJ1-6|TRBV15
ATSRPRGPNSPLH
>TRBJ1-1|TRBV28
ASSRLTGVNTEAF
>TRBJ2-7|TRBV20-1
SASGGSSYEQY
>TRBJ1-5|TRBV7-4
ASSSEDGLGQPQH
>TRBJ2-7|TRBV28
ASKLNPYEQY
>TRBJ2-7|TRBV19
ATGRTGKDEQY
>TRBJ2-5|TRBV29-1
SVGSSPETQY
>TRBJ2-3|TRBV28
ASGTSTDTQY
>TRBJ1-6|TRBV25-1
ASTRSSYNSPLH
>TRBJ1-5|TRBV4-3
ASSQFLNQPQH
>TRBJ1-4|TRBV11-2
ASSFGASEKLF